This TCR beta chain was documented in a study of shared clonotypes between healthy human individuals. Study results and limitations: Deeper or shallower sequencing was expected to change how clonotypes are shared among donors. All-four-donor shared clonotypes had higher generation probabilities than non-shared clonotypes did.

Replicate PCRs for sorted subsets used 200 ng DNA; this equaled 25,000 to 30,000 T cell genomes. Profiled with immunoSEQ multiplex PCR; TCRdb holds only in-frame clones, not every one. The repertoire consists of under 1 million clones, with 80% to 95% occurring once and the leading ten covering less than 25%. A word on this clone: As yet, its antigen is unknown.

The naive CD8 population came from CD45RO-negative cells selected for CCR7, without terminally differentiated effector memory CD45RA+ cells. Study donors comprised healthy, HIV-negative adults devoid of recent acute infection or vaccination. Looked up from germline, CDR1 is MDHEN and CDR2 is SYDVKM. The V end lost 1 base, the J end lost 5 bases, and 12 bases lay between the germline ends. This CDR3 is built from 15 residues. The source of this sequence is a man aged 30-40 years in good health. V gene TRBV28 combines with J gene TRBJ2-1; D ambiguous. What was sequenced was naive CD8+ T cells sorted from blood. The CDR3 sequence is CASSLFSRNNNEQFF. For the CDR3, the DNA is TGTGCCAGCAGTTTATTTTCCAGAAACAACAATGAGCAGTTCTTC.